The source of this T cell receptor beta chain is a study of cytomegalovirus exposure and HLA in healthy donors. Vbeta (60) and Jbeta (13) primers were used in the PCR. The repertoire was sequenced with immunoSEQ multiplex PCR; TCRdb's copy has only in-frame clones and lacks some. This sample has approximately 150,000 clones, with roughly 80% found just once. Nominal health characterized the donors when sampled, though unrecorded immune exposures were likely. CDR1 is SEHNR and CDR2 is FQNEAQ in the germline V gene (reference sequence). The V end was cut by 4 bases, the J end by 6 bases, with 18 bases between. This CDR3 comprises 15 residues.

Sequencing was performed on PBMCs. The chain carries TRBV7-9 and TRBJ1-2, with a weak D call TRBD1 (6 bases). The receptor was isolated from a male donor in good health and CMV-seronegative. In DNA form, the CDR3 reads TGTGCCAGCAGCTCCTCCGGGACAAGGGAACATGGCTACACCTTC. Residues: CASSSSGTREHGYTF. Supplemented by reference TRBV7-9 and TRBJ1-2, the full variable domain reads DTGVSQNPRHKITKRGQNVTFRCDPISEHNRLYWYRQTLGQGPEFLTYFQNEAQLEKSRLLSDRFSAERPKGSFSTLEIQRTEQGDSAMYLCASSSSGTREHGYTFGSGTRLTVV.